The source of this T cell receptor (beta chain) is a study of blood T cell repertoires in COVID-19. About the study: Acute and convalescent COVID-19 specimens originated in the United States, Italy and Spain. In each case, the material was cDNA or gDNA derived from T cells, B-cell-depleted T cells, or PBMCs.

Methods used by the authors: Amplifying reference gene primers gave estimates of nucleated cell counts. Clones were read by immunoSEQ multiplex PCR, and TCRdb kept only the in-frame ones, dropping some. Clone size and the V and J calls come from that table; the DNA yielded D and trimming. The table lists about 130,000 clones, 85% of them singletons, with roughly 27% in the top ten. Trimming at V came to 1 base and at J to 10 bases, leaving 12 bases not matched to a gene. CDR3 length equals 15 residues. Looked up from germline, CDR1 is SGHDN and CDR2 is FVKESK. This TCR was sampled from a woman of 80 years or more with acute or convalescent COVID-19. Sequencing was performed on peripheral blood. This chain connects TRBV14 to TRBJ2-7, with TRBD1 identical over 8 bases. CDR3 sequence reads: CASSQGTGPGTQQYF. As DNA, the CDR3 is TGTGCCAGCAGCCAAGGGACAGGGCCGGGGACGCAACAGTACTTC.